This TCR beta chain was found in a study of cytomegalovirus exposure and HLA in healthy donors. General observations from the study: In a later analysis, TCR beta V- and J-gene trimming was associated with a missense DCLRE1C variant.

The CDR3 extends over 13 amino acids. Germline CDR1 reads MNHEY; CDR2 reads SMNVEV (reference sequence). The primer mix had 60 Vbeta and 13 Jbeta primers. Generated by immunoSEQ multiplex PCR, the TCRdb table keeps only in-frame clones and is missing some. The table shows 180,000 or so clones, with about 77% occurring only once. Of note for this clone: Its antigen is not known.

This chain joins TRBV27 and TRBJ2-5; D unclear. The DNA end is a closer match to TRBJ2-7, so the J assignment may be wrong. Material for sequencing was PBMCs. The receptor comes from a female donor in good health and CMV-seronegative. The CDR3 reads CASSFGFTYEQYF. The CDR3 DNA is TGTGCCAGCAGTTTCGGTTTCACCTACGAGCAGTACTTC.